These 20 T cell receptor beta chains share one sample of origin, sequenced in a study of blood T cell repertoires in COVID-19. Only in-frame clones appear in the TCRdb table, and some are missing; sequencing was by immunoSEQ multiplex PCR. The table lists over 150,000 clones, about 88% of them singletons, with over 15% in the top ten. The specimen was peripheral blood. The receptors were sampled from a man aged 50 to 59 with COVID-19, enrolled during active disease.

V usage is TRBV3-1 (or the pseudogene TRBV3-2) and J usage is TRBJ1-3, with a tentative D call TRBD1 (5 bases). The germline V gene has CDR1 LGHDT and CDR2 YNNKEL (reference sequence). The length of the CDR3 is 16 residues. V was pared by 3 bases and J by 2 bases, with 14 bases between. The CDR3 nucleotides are TGTGCCAGCAGCCATAACAGGCAAATACCTGGAAACACCATATATTTT. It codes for CASSHNRQIPGNTIYF.

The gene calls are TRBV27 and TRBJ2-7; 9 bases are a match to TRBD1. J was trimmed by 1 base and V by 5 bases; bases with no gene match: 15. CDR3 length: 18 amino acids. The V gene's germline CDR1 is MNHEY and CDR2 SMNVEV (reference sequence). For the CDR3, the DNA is TGTGCCAGCAGTCCGACGATTACCGGGACAGGGCCGTCCTACGAGCAGTACTTC. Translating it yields CASSPTITGTGPSYEQYF.

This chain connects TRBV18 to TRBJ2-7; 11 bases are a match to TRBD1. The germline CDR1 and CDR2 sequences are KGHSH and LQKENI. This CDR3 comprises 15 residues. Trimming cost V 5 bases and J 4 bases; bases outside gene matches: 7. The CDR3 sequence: CASSTAGTGGYEQYF. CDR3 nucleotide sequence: TGTGCCAGCTCAACAGCCGGGACAGGGGGTTACGAGCAGTACTTC. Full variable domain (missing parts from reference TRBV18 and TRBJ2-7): NAGVMQNPRHLVRRRGQEARLRCSPMKGHSHVYWYRQLPEEGLKFMVYLQKENIIDESGMPKERFSAEFPKEGPSILRIQQVVRGDSAAYFCASSTAGTGGYEQYFGPGTRLTVT.

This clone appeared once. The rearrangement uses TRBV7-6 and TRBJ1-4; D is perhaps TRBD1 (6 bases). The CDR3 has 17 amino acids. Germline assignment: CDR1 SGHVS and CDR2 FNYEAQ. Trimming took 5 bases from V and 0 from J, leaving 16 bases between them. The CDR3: CASSRRQGSATNEKLFF. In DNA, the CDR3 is TGTGCCAGCAGCCGGAGGCAGGGGTCTGCAACTAATGAAAAACTGTTTTTT.

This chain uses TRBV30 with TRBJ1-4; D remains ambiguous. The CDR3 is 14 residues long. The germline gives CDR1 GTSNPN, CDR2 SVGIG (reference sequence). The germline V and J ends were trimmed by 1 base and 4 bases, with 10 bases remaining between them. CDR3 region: CAWSGGQVNEKLFF. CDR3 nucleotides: TGTGCCTGGAGTGGAGGGCAGGTTAATGAAAAACTGTTTTTT.

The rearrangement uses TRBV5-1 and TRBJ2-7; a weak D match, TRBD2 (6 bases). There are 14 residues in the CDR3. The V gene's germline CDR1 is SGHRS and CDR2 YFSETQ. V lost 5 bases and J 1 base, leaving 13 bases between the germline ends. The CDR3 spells CASRNAGLSYEQYF. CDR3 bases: TGCGCCAGCAGAAATGCGGGGCTTTCCTACGAGCAGTACTTC.

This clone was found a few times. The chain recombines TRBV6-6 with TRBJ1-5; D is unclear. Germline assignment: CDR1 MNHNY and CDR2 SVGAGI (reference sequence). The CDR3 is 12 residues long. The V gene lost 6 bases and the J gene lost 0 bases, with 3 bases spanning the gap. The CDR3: CASSHSNQPQHF. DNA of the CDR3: TGTGCCAGCAGCCATAGCAATCAGCCCCAGCATTTT.

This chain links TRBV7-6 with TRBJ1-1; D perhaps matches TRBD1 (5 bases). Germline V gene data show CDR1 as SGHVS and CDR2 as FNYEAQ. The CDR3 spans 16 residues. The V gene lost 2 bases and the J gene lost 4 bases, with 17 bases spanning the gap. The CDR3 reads CASSLIQGKPGTEAFF. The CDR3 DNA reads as TGTGCCAGCAGCTTAATTCAGGGTAAGCCCGGCACTGAAGCTTTCTTT.

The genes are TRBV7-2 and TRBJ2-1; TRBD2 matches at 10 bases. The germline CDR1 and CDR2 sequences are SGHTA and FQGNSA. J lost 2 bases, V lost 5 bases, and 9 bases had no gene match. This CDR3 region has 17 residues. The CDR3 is CASSPVAGGIPYNEQFF. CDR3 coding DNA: TGTGCCAGCAGCCCCGTAGCGGGAGGTATCCCCTACAATGAGCAGTTCTTC. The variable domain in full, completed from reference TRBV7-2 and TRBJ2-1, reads GAGVSQSPSNKVTEKGKDVELRCDPISGHTALYWYRQSLGQGLEFLIYFQGNSAPDKSGLPSDRFSAERTGGSVSTLTIQRTQQEDSAVYLCASSPVAGGIPYNEQFFGPGTRLTVL.

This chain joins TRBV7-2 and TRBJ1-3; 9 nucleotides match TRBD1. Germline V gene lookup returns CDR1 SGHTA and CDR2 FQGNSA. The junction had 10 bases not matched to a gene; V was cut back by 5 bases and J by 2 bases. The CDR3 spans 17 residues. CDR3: CASSKGQGPRAGNTIYF. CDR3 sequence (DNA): TGTGCCAGCAGCAAGGGACAGGGCCCCAGGGCTGGAAACACCATATATTTT.

The CDR3 loop is CASSDRGNIYEQYF. CDR3 bases: TGTGCCAGCTCGGACAGGGGTAACATCTACGAGCAGTACTTC. V usage is TRBV19 and J usage is TRBJ2-7; 9 bases fit TRBD1. The junction had 9 bases not matched to a gene; V was cut back by 9 bases and J by 3 bases. The CDR3 extends over 14 amino acids. The germline V gene encodes CDR1 LNHDA and CDR2 SQIVND (reference sequence).

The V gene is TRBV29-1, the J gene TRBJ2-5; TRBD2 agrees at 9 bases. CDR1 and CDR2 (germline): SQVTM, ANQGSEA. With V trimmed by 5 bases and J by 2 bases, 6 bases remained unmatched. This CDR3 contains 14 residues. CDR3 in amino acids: CSVRLAGTQETQYF. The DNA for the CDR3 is TGCAGCGTTCGTCTAGCGGGAACACAAGAGACCCAGTACTTC.

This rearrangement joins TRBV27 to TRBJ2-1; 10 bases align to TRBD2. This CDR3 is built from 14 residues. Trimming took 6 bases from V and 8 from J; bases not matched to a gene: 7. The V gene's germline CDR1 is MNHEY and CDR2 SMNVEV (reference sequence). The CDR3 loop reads CASSSGRAVHEQFF. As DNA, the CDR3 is TGTGCCAGCAGCAGCGGGAGGGCCGTCCATGAGCAGTTCTTC.

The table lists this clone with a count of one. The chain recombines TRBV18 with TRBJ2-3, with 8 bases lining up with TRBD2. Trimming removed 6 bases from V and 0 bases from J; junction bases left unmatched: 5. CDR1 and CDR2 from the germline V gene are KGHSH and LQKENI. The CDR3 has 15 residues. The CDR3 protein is CASSSLADSTDTQYF. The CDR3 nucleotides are TGTGCCAGCTCTTCACTAGCGGATAGCACAGATACGCAGTATTTT.

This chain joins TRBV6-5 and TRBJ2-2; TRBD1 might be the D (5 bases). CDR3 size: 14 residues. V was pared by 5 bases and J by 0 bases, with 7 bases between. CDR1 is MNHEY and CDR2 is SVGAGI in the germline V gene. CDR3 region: CASSRGPNTGELFF. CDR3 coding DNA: TGTGCCAGCAGTAGGGGCCCGAACACCGGGGAGCTGTTTTTT.

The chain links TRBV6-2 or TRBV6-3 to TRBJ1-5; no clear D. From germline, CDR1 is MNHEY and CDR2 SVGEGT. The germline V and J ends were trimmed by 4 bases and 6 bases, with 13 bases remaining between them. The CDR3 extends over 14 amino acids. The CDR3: CASSFFIAGQPQHF. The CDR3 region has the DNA TGTGCCAGCAGTTTTTTCATAGCGGGTCAGCCCCAGCATTTT.

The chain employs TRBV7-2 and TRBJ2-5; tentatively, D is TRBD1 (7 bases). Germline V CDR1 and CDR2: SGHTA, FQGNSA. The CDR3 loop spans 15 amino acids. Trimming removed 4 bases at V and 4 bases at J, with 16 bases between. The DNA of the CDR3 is TGTGCCAGCAGCTCCCACAGGGGAGGACGAGAGACCCAGTACTTC. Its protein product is CASSSHRGGRETQYF.

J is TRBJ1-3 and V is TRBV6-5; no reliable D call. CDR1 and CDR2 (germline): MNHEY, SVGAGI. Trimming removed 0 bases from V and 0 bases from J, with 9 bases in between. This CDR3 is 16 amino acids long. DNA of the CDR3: TGTGCCAGCAGTTACTCGACGGGAAGCTCTGGAAACACCATATATTTT. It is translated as CASSYSTGSSGNTIYF.

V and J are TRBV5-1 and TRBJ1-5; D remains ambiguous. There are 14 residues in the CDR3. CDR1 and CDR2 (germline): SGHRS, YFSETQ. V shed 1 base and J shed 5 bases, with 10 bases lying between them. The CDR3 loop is CASSLSGMDQPQHF. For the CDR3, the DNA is TGCGCCAGCAGCTTGTCGGGGATGGATCAGCCCCAGCATTTT.

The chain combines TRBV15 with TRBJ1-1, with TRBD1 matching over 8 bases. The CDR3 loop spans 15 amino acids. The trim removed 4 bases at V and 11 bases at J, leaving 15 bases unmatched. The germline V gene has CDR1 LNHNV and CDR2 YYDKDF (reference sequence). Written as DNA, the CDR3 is TGTGCCACCAGCACCGGACAGGGCGGGGGGGAGCGGGCTTTCTTT. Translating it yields CATSTGQGGGERAFF.